This T cell receptor beta chain was obtained from a study of OX40 agonist ivuxolimab in advanced cancers. Study-level background: Across the patients, intravenous ivuxolimab was delivered every 2 weeks at 0.01 to 10 mg/kg. Patients receiving dose escalation had hepatocellular carcinoma, melanoma, renal cell or head and neck cancer. Enrollees could have had prior anti-PD-1, anti-PD-L1 or anti-CTLA-4 therapy, which 30% to 50% had received.

Libraries were prepared by immunoSEQ multiplex PCR; TCRdb keeps only in-frame clonotypes and omits some of them. The profile shows about 100,000 clones, about 96% of them singletons. Comments on this clone: The antigen is unknown.

Study outcomes and limitations: Both blood CD4+ and CD8+ T cells showed clonal growth by week 6 at 0.1 to 3.0 mg/kg.

In germline, CDR1 is GTSNPN, CDR2 SVGIG (reference sequence). The CDR3 extends over 13 amino acids. V was shortened by 1 base and J by 2 bases, with 8 bases between the two germline ends. The sequence came from an adult with an advanced solid tumor such as melanoma, head and neck, liver or kidney cancer. This chain links TRBV30 with TRBJ1-2; D ambiguous. The sequencing used CD4+ or CD8+ T cells sorted from blood, collected in a trial of the OX40 agonist ivuxolimab. In DNA form, the CDR3 reads TGTGCCTGGAGTGAGGACCAAAACTATGGCTACACCTTC. Translating gives CAWSEDQNYGYTF.